One sample yielded the 7 T cell receptor beta chains listed below, sequenced in a study of CD8 T cells in ankylosing spondylitis. TCRdb reprocessed the 5' RACE reads via MiXCR and lists one record per CDR3 protein. The sample lists roughly 170,000 distinct CDR3 sequences; roughly 10% were seen once. Specimen: blood, either unsorted or a sorted T cell fraction (not recorded which). These receptors all stem from a female donor with ankylosing spondylitis or in good health (not recorded which).

This clonotype was found a few times. The gene calls are TRBV7-9 and TRBJ2-2; weak D call: TRBD1 (6 bases). Per germline, CDR1 SEHNR and CDR2 FQNEAQ (reference sequence). V was pared by 6 bases and J by 2 bases, with 19 bases between. This CDR3 comprises 17 residues. The CDR3 spells CASSPHADRFNTGELFF. CDR3 sequence (DNA): TGTGCCAGCAGTCCCCATGCCGACAGGTTCAACACCGGGGAGCTGTTTTTT.

As to this clonotype: At one of its ends the junction is not consistent with the germline gene, which may arise from a read error. The chain's CDR3 is CASVGSTVFSYGQYF. The CDR3 region has the DNA TGTGCCAGCGTAGGAAGTACGGTATTCTCCTACGGGCAGTACTTC. The V and J genes are TRBV2 and TRBJ2-7; D is undetermined. This CDR3 is 15 amino acids long. Germline V gene sequence: CDR1 SNHLY, CDR2 FYNNEI.

The chain carries TRBV6-2 or TRBV6-3 and TRBJ2-1, with D possibly being TRBD1 or TRBD2 (6 bases each). CDR3 length: 17 residues. CDR1 and CDR2 (germline): MNHEY, SVGEGT. V was clipped by 0 bases and J by 1 base, with 13 bases between them. The CDR3 sequence is CASSYSWGAGSYNEQFF. DNA for the CDR3: TGTGCCAGCAGTTACTCGTGGGGGGCGGGATCCTACAATGAGCAGTTCTTC.

CDR3 sequence: CASSRALGQGAADTQYF. The CDR3 region has the DNA TGTGCCAGCAGCAGAGCGCTAGGACAGGGGGCTGCAGATACGCAGTATTTT. The chain is built from TRBV7-9 and TRBJ2-3; 11 positions agree with TRBD1. This CDR3 is 17 amino acids long. In germline, CDR1 is SEHNR, CDR2 FQNEAQ (reference sequence). V gave up 5 bases and J gave up 4 bases; unmatched junction bases: 11. The full variable domain, completed using reference TRBV7-9 and TRBJ2-3, is DTGVSQNPRHKITKRGQNVTFRCDPISEHNRLYWYRQTLGQGPEFLTYFQNEAQLEKSRLLSDRFSAERPKGSFSTLEIQRTEQGDSAMYLCASSRALGQGAADTQYFGPGTRLTVL.

This clonotype was detected a few times. This chain connects TRBV7-6 to TRBJ1-2; a possible D gene is TRBD1 (6 bases). Per germline, CDR1 SGHVS and CDR2 FNYEAQ. Between the trimmed V and J ends, which lost 2 bases and 7 bases, there was a span of 17 bases. The CDR3 has 15 residues. The CDR3 nucleotides are TGTGCCAGCAGCTTATCCGCAGGGGAGGTTAGTGGCTACACCTTC. It encodes CASSLSAGEVSGYTF.

This clonotype has only a few counts. The chain combines TRBV11-2 with TRBJ2-7; D is ambiguous. V dropped 0 bases and J dropped 6 bases, with 9 bases sitting between them. The CDR3 sequence is 13 residues long. Germline-derived CDR1 and CDR2 are SGHAT and FQNNGV. The CDR3, as DNA: TGTGCCAGCAGCTTAGATTTGGGTATCGAGCAGTACTTC. It codes for CASSLDLGIEQYF.

The chain combines TRBV10-1 with TRBJ1-2; D unclear. Germline CDR1 is WNHNN and CDR2 is SYGVQD (reference sequence). This CDR3 spans 14 amino acids. Deletions cut 2 bases from V and 3 bases from J, with 10 bases between. The CDR3 coding sequence is TGCGCCAGCAGTGAGCGAGAGTCCGACTATGGCTACACCTTC. It codes for CASSERESDYGYTF.